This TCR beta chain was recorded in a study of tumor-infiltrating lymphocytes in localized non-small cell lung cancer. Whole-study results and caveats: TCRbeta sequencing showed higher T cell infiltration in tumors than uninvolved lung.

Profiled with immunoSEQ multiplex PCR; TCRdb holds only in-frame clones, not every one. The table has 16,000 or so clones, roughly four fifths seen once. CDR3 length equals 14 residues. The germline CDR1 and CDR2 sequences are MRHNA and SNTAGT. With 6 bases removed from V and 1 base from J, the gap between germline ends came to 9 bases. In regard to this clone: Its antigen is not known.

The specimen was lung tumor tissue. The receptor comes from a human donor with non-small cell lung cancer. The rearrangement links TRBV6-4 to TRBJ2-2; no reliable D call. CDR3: CASSLEGNTGELFF. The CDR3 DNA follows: TGTGCCAGCAGCCTAGAAGGGAACACCGGGGAGCTGTTTTTT.